This TCR beta chain was identified in a study of T cells after yellow fever vaccination. TCRdb reprocessed the 5' RACE reads via MiXCR and lists one record per CDR3 protein. In the table there are 170,000 or so distinct CDR3 sequences, roughly a tenth of which are singletons. The CDR3 runs to 15 residues. Germline V gives CDR1 SGHVS, CDR2 FNYEAQ. V dropped 3 bases and J dropped 4 bases, with 14 bases sitting between them. The sequenced sample was CD8+ T cells sorted from PBMCs, obtained 45 days after the yellow fever booster vaccination. The sequence derives from a young man who received the YFV17D yellow fever vaccine. The rearrangement uses TRBV7-6 and TRBJ2-3; perhaps TRBD2 as D (7 bases). CDR3 coding DNA: TGTGCCAGCAGCTTGAGGGGGGGGGCCCCAGATACGCAGTATTTT. Translating it yields CASSLRGGAPDTQYF.